The next 19 T cell receptor beta chains were all read from a single sample in a study of blood T cell repertoires in COVID-19. Some clones are missing from TCRdb's copy, which holds only in-frame ones; the method was immunoSEQ multiplex PCR. This sample has over 35,000 clones, with 70% to 90% found just once. The material sequenced was peripheral blood. These TCRs come from a woman older than 75 with COVID-19, enrolled during active disease.

The chain links TRBV15 to TRBJ1-6; no reliable D call. This CDR3 spans 16 amino acids. Germline V lookup: CDR1 LNHNV, CDR2 YYDKDF (reference sequence). Trimming left V 1 base short and J 5 bases short, with 12 bases between. CDR3 region: CATSRGGFLDNSPLHF. The CDR3 DNA is TGTGCCACCAGCAGAGGAGGGTTTCTCGATAATTCACCCCTCCACTTT.

The chain is built from TRBV2 and TRBJ1-1; TRBD1 might be the D (6 bases). This CDR3 region has 12 residues. CDR1 is SNHLY, CDR2 FYNNEI, per germline. Trimming took off 7 bases at V and 5 bases at J, with 11 bases between the two ends. In DNA form, the CDR3 reads TGTGCCAGCAAGGGGGTGGGTACTGAAGCTTTCTTT. It specifies CASKGVGTEAFF.

This CDR3 is CASSLEGYTNEKLFF. CDR3 bases: TGCGCCAGCAGCTTGGAGGGGTATACTAATGAAAAACTGTTTTTT. This chain links TRBV5-1 with TRBJ1-4; perhaps TRBD1 as D (5 bases). CDR1 and CDR2 (germline): SGHRS, YFSETQ. The V end was cut by 0 bases, the J end by 2 bases, with 8 bases between. This CDR3 has 15 residues.

This chain joins TRBV18 and TRBJ1-6; D gene ambiguous. The CDR3 covers 15 residues. Per germline, CDR1 KGHSH and CDR2 LQKENI. V lost 3 bases to trimming and J lost 2 bases, with 8 bases between them. CDR3 nucleotides: TGTGCCAGCTCACCGGAGGTCGCCTATAATTCACCCCTCCACTTT. Translated, it gives CASSPEVAYNSPLHF.

CDR3 sequence (DNA): TGCGCCAGCAGCTTGGGTCAGGGAATAGGAGAGACCCAGTACTTC. Residues: CASSLGQGIGETQYF. The genes are TRBV5-1 and TRBJ2-5; a possible D gene is TRBD1 (5 bases). Trimming left V 0 bases short and J 4 bases short, with 13 bases between. The CDR3 has 15 residues. Germline lookup yields CDR1 SGHRS and CDR2 YFSETQ.

This clone was observed a few times. The gene calls are TRBV3-1 (or the pseudogene TRBV3-2) and TRBJ1-2, with D maybe TRBD1 (6 bases). Germline-derived CDR1 and CDR2 are LGHDT and YNNKEL (reference sequence). The CDR3 covers 17 residues. V lost 3 bases and J 7 bases, leaving 24 bases between the germline ends. CDR3 sequence: CASSQRITRGFGGGYTF. CDR3 bases: TGTGCCAGCAGCCAGCGTATAACCAGGGGCTTCGGCGGTGGCTACACCTTC.

The rearrangement links TRBV19 to TRBJ2-2, with 11 nucleotides matching TRBD2. This CDR3 is 15 amino acids long. J gave up 6 bases and V 3 bases, and 3 bases lay outside the gene matches. In germline, CDR1 is LNHDA, CDR2 SQIVND (reference sequence). The CDR3 is CASSIVSGGAGELFF. The DNA of the CDR3 is TGTGCCAGTAGTATCGTTAGCGGGGGGGCCGGGGAGCTGTTTTTT.

The chain is built from TRBV6-5 and TRBJ2-5, with D perhaps TRBD1 (6 bases). This CDR3 has 14 amino acids. V dropped 6 bases and J dropped 4 bases, with 15 bases sitting between them. Germline V CDR1 and CDR2: MNHEY, SVGAGI. The CDR3 bases are TGTGCCAGCAGCCGACCACAGGGCGGAGAGACCCAGTACTTC. Its translation: CASSRPQGGETQYF.

The V call is TRBV19, the J call TRBJ2-7, with D tentatively TRBD1 (6 bases). CDR3 length equals 16 residues. Germline lookup yields CDR1 LNHDA and CDR2 SQIVND (reference sequence). Trimming stripped 4 bases from V and 0 bases from J, with 16 bases between. The CDR3 DNA follows: TGTGCCAGTAGTAGGTTCGGACAGTCCAGCTCCTACGAGCAGTACTTC. Amino acids: CASSRFGQSSSYEQYF.

The chain is built from TRBV19 and TRBJ2-2, with D uncertain. Between the trimmed V and J ends, which lost 3 bases and 4 bases, there was a span of 9 bases. Germline V gene lookup returns CDR1 LNHDA and CDR2 SQIVND (reference sequence). The CDR3 covers 14 residues. CDR3 DNA: TGTGCCAGTAGTATGTTTGCAGGCACCGGGGAGCTGTTTTTT. Its translation: CASSMFAGTGELFF.

The rearrangement joins TRBV6-2 or TRBV6-3 to TRBJ1-5; D unclear. V dropped 2 bases and J dropped 7 bases, with 6 bases sitting between them. This CDR3 has 12 residues. The germline V gene has CDR1 MNHEY and CDR2 SVGEGT. In DNA form, the CDR3 reads TGTGCCAGCAGTTACGTTCAACAGCCCCAGCATTTT. It specifies CASSYVQQPQHF.

The rearrangement links TRBV4-2 to TRBJ1-5; 8 bases align to TRBD1. J was trimmed by 1 base and V by 0 bases; bases with no gene match: 11. The germline V gene encodes CDR1 LGHNA and CDR2 YNFKEQ. This CDR3 has 19 residues. Written as DNA, the CDR3 is TGTGCCAGCAGCCAAGATAGTGGACAGGGTAGGGGCAGCAATCAGCCCCAGCATTTT. It is translated as CASSQDSGQGRGSNQPQHF.

The CDR3 DNA is TGTGCCACCAAAAGACAGGGGGCGACCGAGCAGTACTTC. This encodes CATKRQGATEQYF. The chain has TRBV25-1 and TRBJ2-7; 10 nucleotides agree with TRBD1. J lost 6 bases, V lost 10 bases, and 9 bases had no gene match. The CDR3 covers 13 residues. The germline V gene has CDR1 MGHDK and CDR2 SYGVNS.

The J gene is TRBJ2-5, the V gene TRBV6-1; tentatively, D is TRBD1 (5 bases). Deletions cut 3 bases from V and 3 bases from J, with 5 bases between. This CDR3 spans 12 amino acids. CDR1 and CDR2 (germline): MNHNS, SASEGT. This chain's CDR3 is CASSDREETQYF. The CDR3 DNA reads TGTGCCAGCAGTGACAGGGAAGAGACCCAGTACTTC.

J is TRBJ2-7 and V is TRBV28; TRBD2 aligns across 8 bases. Germline V CDR1 and CDR2: MDHEN, SYDVKM. This CDR3 is built from 15 residues. The trim removed 5 bases at V and 0 bases at J, leaving 6 bases unmatched. CDR3 sequence reads: CASSPPGGNSYEQYF. The CDR3 coding sequence is TGTGCCAGCAGTCCCCCGGGGGGGAACTCCTACGAGCAGTACTTC.

This clone was recorded only once. The chain recombines TRBV6-5 with TRBJ1-3; tentatively, D is TRBD1 (6 bases). The germline CDR1 and CDR2 sequences are MNHEY and SVGAGI. V lost 8 bases to trimming and J lost 2 bases, with 13 bases between them. The CDR3 runs to 14 residues. CDR3: CASGKQGPGNTIYF. The CDR3 bases are TGTGCCAGCGGCAAACAGGGTCCTGGAAACACCATATATTTT.

J is TRBJ2-5 and V is TRBV3-1 (or the pseudogene TRBV3-2); D ambiguous. The CDR3 runs to 14 residues. Germline CDR1 reads LGHDT; CDR2 reads YNNKEL (reference sequence). V was shortened by 0 bases and J by 7 bases, with 12 bases between the two germline ends. This CDR3 reads CASSQEYRFRTQYF. The DNA of the CDR3 is TGTGCCAGCAGCCAAGAATACAGATTTCGGACCCAGTACTTC.

The chain combines TRBV5-8 with TRBJ1-4; 7 positions match TRBD1. Trimming took 3 bases from V and 3 from J; bases not matched to a gene: 5. This CDR3 is 15 amino acids long. Looked up from germline, CDR1 is SGHTS and CDR2 is YDEGEE. CDR3 sequence reads: CASSSLTGPNEKLFF. In DNA, the CDR3 is TGTGCCAGCAGCTCATTGACAGGGCCTAATGAAAAACTGTTTTTT.

The chain has TRBV5-1 and TRBJ1-5, with 8 bases that match TRBD1. The V and J ends lost 4 bases and 4 bases, in that order; junction bases with no gene match: 7. This CDR3 spans 15 amino acids. The germline CDR1 and CDR2 sequences are SGHRS and YFSETQ. The CDR3 region is CASSLGQGLNQPQHF. As DNA, the CDR3 is TGCGCCAGCAGCCTCGGACAGGGCCTTAATCAGCCCCAGCATTTT. Drawing the rest from reference TRBV5-1 and TRBJ1-5, the complete variable domain is KAGVTQTPRYLIKTRGQQVTLSCSPISGHRSVSWYQQTPGQGLQFLFEYFSETQRNKGNFPGRFSGRQFSNSRSEMNVSTLELGDSALYLCASSLGQGLNQPQHFGDGTRLSIL.